Shown below are 15 T cell receptor beta chains from a single sample sequenced in a study of blood T cell repertoires in COVID-19. Libraries were prepared by immunoSEQ multiplex PCR; TCRdb keeps only in-frame clonotypes and omits some of them. The data contain a few hundred thousand clones, approximately 84% of them singletons. Sequenced input: PBMCs or T cells enriched from blood (not recorded which). Receptor source: a woman under 40 who had recovered from COVID-19.

In its sample, this clone was seen a few times. The V call is TRBV3-1 (or the pseudogene TRBV3-2), the J call TRBJ1-6; maybe TRBD1 (6 bases). The ends were cut back, 2 bases at V and 10 bases at J, with 21 bases in the middle. The CDR3 length is 17 residues. The V gene's germline CDR1 is LGHDT and CDR2 YNNKEL (reference sequence). The CDR3 coding sequence is TGTGCCAGCAGCCAACCTACGACAGGCCCGGGTCGCTCACCCCTCCACTTT. Translation: CASSQPTTGPGRSPLHF.

The chain has TRBV5-4 and TRBJ2-2; 7 positions match TRBD2. The CDR3 is made up of 16 amino acids. Germline CDR1 and CDR2: SGHNT and YYREEE (reference sequence). The V segment lost 3 bases and the J segment 0 bases; nucleotides outside the gene matches: 5. CDR3 in amino acids: CASSSGRGANTGELFF. DNA for the CDR3: TGTGCCAGCAGCTCAGGACGGGGGGCGAACACCGGGGAGCTGTTTTTT.

The J gene is TRBJ1-6, the V gene TRBV11-2, with unresolved D. CDR1 is SGHAT, CDR2 FQNNGV, per germline. Trimming stripped 5 bases from V and 5 bases from J, with 19 bases between. This CDR3 spans 17 amino acids. The CDR3 loop reads CASSRLRQHVDNSPLHF. DNA of the CDR3: TGTGCCAGCAGCAGACTTCGGCAACATGTGGATAATTCACCCCTCCACTTT.

V usage is TRBV28 and J usage is TRBJ2-7; 7 nucleotides agree with TRBD1. This CDR3 comprises 14 residues. The V gene end was trimmed by 8 bases and the J gene end by 3 bases; junction bases not matched to a gene: 10. Germline V gives CDR1 MDHEN, CDR2 SYDVKM. This CDR3 is CASESGTALYEQYF. The CDR3 bases are TGTGCCAGCGAATCCGGGACAGCCCTCTACGAGCAGTACTTC.

This sequence joins TRBV30 and TRBJ2-7, with 10 bases aligning to TRBD1. J lost 5 bases, V lost 4 bases, and 11 bases had no gene match. Germline CDR1 and CDR2: GTSNPN and SVGIG (reference sequence). The CDR3 has 15 residues. CDR3 DNA: TGTGCCTGGAACAAAAGGACAGGGGGAGTGGACGAGCAGTACTTC. Protein: CAWNKRTGGVDEQYF.

This clone has a handful of counts. This chain uses TRBV3-1 (or the pseudogene TRBV3-2) with TRBJ1-1, with a possible D match to TRBD1 (6 bases). Germline values: CDR1 LGHDT, CDR2 YNNKEL (reference sequence). The CDR3 totals 17 residues. The germline V and J ends were trimmed by 1 base and 0 bases, with 15 bases remaining between them. In DNA form, the CDR3 reads TGTGCCAGCAGCCAAGTGAGGGGGAGGGGGATGAACACTGAAGCTTTCTTT. This codes for CASSQVRGRGMNTEAFF.

The rearrangement links TRBV12-5 to TRBJ1-2; TRBD1 matches 9 bases. The V and J ends lost 6 bases and 4 bases, in that order; junction bases with no gene match: 12. The CDR3 extends over 16 amino acids. Germline CDR1 is LGHNT and CDR2 is FRNRAP. The CDR3 is CASGRTGQGRSYGYTF. CDR3 nucleotides: TGTGCTAGTGGCCGTACGGGACAGGGTCGGAGCTATGGCTACACCTTC.

This chain joins TRBV5-1 and TRBJ2-7, with 11 bases matching TRBD2. CDR3 length equals 16 residues. V trimming: 0 bases; J trimming: 0 bases; junction bases outside the gene matches: 2. Germline V gene lookup returns CDR1 SGHRS and CDR2 YFSETQ. This chain's CDR3 is CASSLELAGASYEQYF. CDR3 nucleotides: TGCGCCAGCAGCTTGGAACTAGCGGGGGCCTCCTACGAGCAGTACTTC.

This chain connects TRBV11-2 to TRBJ1-5; TRBD1 matches at 8 bases. From germline, CDR1 is SGHAT and CDR2 FQNNGV. The V segment lost 1 base and the J segment 7 bases; nucleotides outside the gene matches: 6. The CDR3 is 15 residues long. CDR3 DNA: TGTGCCAGCAGCTTAGTTGGACAGGGCCCACAGCCCCAGCATTTT. This translates into CASSLVGQGPQPQHF.

This clone was seen once. The V gene is TRBV18, the J gene TRBJ2-7; D is perhaps TRBD1 (8 bases). CDR3 size: 14 residues. CDR1 and CDR2 from the germline V gene are KGHSH and LQKENI. With 6 bases removed from V and 5 bases from J, the gap between germline ends came to 17 bases. The CDR3 DNA sequence: TGTGCCAGCTCGGATACAGGGGGGACTAACGAGCAGTACTTC. Translating gives CASSDTGGTNEQYF. The whole variable domain, remainder taken from reference TRBV18 and TRBJ2-7, is NAGVMQNPRHLVRRRGQEARLRCSPMKGHSHVYWYRQLPEEGLKFMVYLQKENIIDESGMPKERFSAEFPKEGPSILRIQQVVRGDSAAYFCASSDTGGTNEQYFGPGTRLTVT.

The chain couples TRBV7-2 to TRBJ2-3; TRBD1 agrees at 7 bases. In germline, CDR1 is SGHTA, CDR2 FQGNSA. V was pared by 6 bases and J by 0 bases, with 6 bases of the junction left unmatched. This CDR3 spans 15 amino acids. CDR3 in amino acids: CASRDGQASTDTQYF. The CDR3 coding sequence is TGTGCCAGCAGGGACGGACAGGCTAGCACAGATACGCAGTATTTT.

This clone has just one count. The DNA for the CDR3 is TGTGCCAGCAGCGAAATACAGGGTGGCGAGCAGTACTTC. Its protein is CASSEIQGGEQYF. The rearrangement joins TRBV5-4 to TRBJ2-7; possibly TRBD1 for D (6 bases). This CDR3 contains 13 residues. V lost 4 bases and J 6 bases, leaving 14 bases between the germline ends. From germline, CDR1 is SGHNT and CDR2 YYREEE (reference sequence).

This chain uses TRBV19 with TRBJ2-7, with 7 bases aligning to TRBD1. V was pared by 0 bases and J by 8 bases, with 4 bases of the junction left unmatched. Germline V gives CDR1 LNHDA, CDR2 SQIVND (reference sequence). The length of the CDR3 is 13 residues. In DNA form, the CDR3 reads TGTGCCAGTAGTATAGATGAGACAGGGCAGCAGTACTTC. This encodes CASSIDETGQQYF.

Note on this clone: The same CDR3 is also encoded by other DNA sequences in this sample. The rearrangement links TRBV28 to TRBJ1-6, with 10 bases fitting TRBD1. The CDR3 contains 16 residues. The V segment lost 5 bases and the J segment 5 bases; nucleotides outside the gene matches: 6. Per the germline V gene, CDR1 is MDHEN and CDR2 is SYDVKM. Written as DNA, the CDR3 is TGTGCCAGCAGTCCCAGGACAGGGGGGAATAATTCACCCCTCCACTTT. It codes for CASSPRTGGNNSPLHF.

This clone showed up just once. The genes are TRBV6-5 and TRBJ2-5; 7 bases are a match to TRBD1. CDR3 length: 14 residues. Germline CDR1 MNHEY, CDR2 SVGAGI. Trimming at V came to 7 bases and at J to 1 base, leaving 6 bases not matched to a gene. DNA for the CDR3: TGTGCCAGCAACGTAGACAGGGCCCAAGAGACCCAGTACTTC. This codes for CASNVDRAQETQYF.